A single sample is the source of the 4 T cell receptor beta chains below, sequenced in a study of CD8 T cells in Susac syndrome. An amount of RNA that ranged from about 0.45 to 1 ug was reverse transcribed with random hexamers. TCRdb re-called the immunoSEQ multiplex PCR reads through MiXCR, storing one row per CDR3 protein. The sample consists of around 85,000 distinct CDR3 sequences, 95% of them appearing once. The sample comprised CD8+ T cells from PBMCs. The receptors were gathered from a human donor with Susac syndrome.

This clonotype occurred once. The chain carries TRBV20-1 and TRBJ2-7; 12 bases agree with TRBD2. Germline values: CDR1 DFQATT, CDR2 SNEGSKA (reference sequence). The trim removed 0 bases at V and 4 bases at J, leaving 7 bases unmatched. CDR3 length equals 16 residues. The CDR3 is CSARDPTSGRRYEQYF. CDR3 nucleotides: TGCAGTGCTAGAGATCCTACTAGCGGGAGGAGGTACGAGCAGTACTTC.

In this sample, this clonotype turned up a few times. The rearrangement uses TRBV7-9 and TRBJ2-3; no definite D call. Per germline, CDR1 SEHNR and CDR2 FQNEAQ (reference sequence). The CDR3 sequence is 12 residues long. V lost 2 bases and J 6 bases, leaving 6 bases between the germline ends. CDR3 nucleotide sequence: TGTGCCAGCAGCTTACTCGGTGATACGCAGTATTTT. Protein: CASSLLGDTQYF.

This clonotype was counted once. V usage is TRBV20-1 and J usage is TRBJ2-7; the match to TRBD1 covers 8 bases. Per germline, CDR1 DFQATT and CDR2 SNEGSKA (reference sequence). The CDR3 has 12 residues. J gave up 2 bases and V 6 bases, and 3 bases lay outside the gene matches. CDR3 nucleotide sequence: TGCAGTGCGACAGGGGACGCCTACGAGCAGTACTTC. Residues: CSATGDAYEQYF.

On this clonotype itself: One junction end disagrees with the germline gene, perhaps due to a read error. V is TRBV29-1 and J is TRBJ2-1; no reliable D call. CDR1 is SQVTM, CDR2 ANQGSEA, per germline. The CDR3 loop spans 12 amino acids. For the CDR3, the DNA is TGTTCGGGTAACTTACGCTACAATGAGCAGTTCTTC. This translates into CSGNLRYNEQFF.